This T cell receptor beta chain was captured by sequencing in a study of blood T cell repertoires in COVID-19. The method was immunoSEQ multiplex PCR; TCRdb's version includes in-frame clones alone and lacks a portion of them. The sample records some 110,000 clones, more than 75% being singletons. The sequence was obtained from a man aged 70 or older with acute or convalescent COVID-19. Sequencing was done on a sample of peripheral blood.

DNA for the CDR3: TGTGCCAGCCATTATTGGGGCAGAGGCTATGGCTACACCTTC. This translates into CASHYWGRGYGYTF. The chain carries TRBV6-4 and TRBJ1-2; TRBD1 is a possible D gene (5 bases). This CDR3 has 14 residues. The germline V gene has CDR1 MRHNA and CDR2 SNTAGT. Trimming took off 8 bases at V and 4 bases at J, with 17 bases between the two ends.